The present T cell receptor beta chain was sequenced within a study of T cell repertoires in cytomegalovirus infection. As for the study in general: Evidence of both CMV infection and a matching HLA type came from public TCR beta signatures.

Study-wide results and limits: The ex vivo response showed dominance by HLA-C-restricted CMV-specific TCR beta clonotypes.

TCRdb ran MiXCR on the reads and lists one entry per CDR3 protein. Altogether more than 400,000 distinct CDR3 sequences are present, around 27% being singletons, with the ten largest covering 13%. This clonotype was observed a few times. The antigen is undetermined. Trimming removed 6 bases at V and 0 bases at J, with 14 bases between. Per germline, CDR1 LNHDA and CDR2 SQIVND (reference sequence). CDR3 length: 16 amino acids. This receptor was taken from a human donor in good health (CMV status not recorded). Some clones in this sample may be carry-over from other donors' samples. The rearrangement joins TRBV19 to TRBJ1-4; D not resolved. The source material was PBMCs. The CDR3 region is CASREHSPATNEKLFF. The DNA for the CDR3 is TGTGCCAGTAGGGAACACAGTCCCGCAACTAATGAAAAACTGTTTTTT.